Detailed here is one T cell receptor (beta chain). Its antigen is not known. This sample stems from a study of PD-L1 blockade in urothelial cancer. CDR3 length: 15 amino acids. The germline CDR1 and CDR2 sequences are WNHNN and SYGVQD (reference sequence). V trimming: 2 bases; J trimming: 4 bases; junction bases outside the gene matches: 5. Study conclusions and caveats: A below-median TCR clonality in blood before treatment predicted better survival.

This sample's time point: pretreatment peripheral blood. Profiling relied on immunoSEQ multiplex PCR, and the TCRdb table lists in-frame clones only, not all of them. The sample carries over 35,000 clones, roughly nine tenths recorded once. The source was PBMCs, collected around atezolizumab (anti-PD-L1) treatment. This clonotype was sampled from a woman aged 55-75 years with urothelial cancer. The chain combines TRBV10-1 with TRBJ2-3, with 8 bases fitting TRBD2. This CDR3 is CASSESGSSSDTQYF. For the CDR3, the DNA is TGCGCCAGCAGTGAGAGCGGGAGTTCTTCAGATACGCAGTATTTT.